These 32 T cell receptor beta chains originate from one sample sequenced in a study of T cells in Graves' hyperthyroidism and ophthalmopathy. Template material for amplifying TCR beta CDR3 regions consisted of RNA transcripts. An initial round of RT-PCR targeting the TCR CDR3 relied on the HTBI primer set. TCRdb re-called the multiplex PCR reads with MiXCR, one entry per CDR3 protein. The repertoire holds around 600,000 distinct CDR3 sequences, with approximately 15% as singletons. Sequencing used blood. These receptors originate from a woman in her forties with Graves' ophthalmopathy.

V gene TRBV5-1 combines with J gene TRBJ2-2; the D is unclear. Trimming took off 1 base at V and 6 bases at J, with 16 bases between the two ends. The V gene's germline CDR1 is SGHRS and CDR2 YFSETQ. This CDR3 is built from 16 residues. The CDR3 nucleotides are TGCGCCAGCAGCTTGCGGCCCCTTTTATACTCCGGGGAGCTGTTTTTT. It codes for CASSLRPLLYSGELFF.

The sample holds a few counts of this clonotype. The chain uses TRBV9 and TRBJ2-2; D not resolved. The ends were cut back, 0 bases at V and 8 bases at J, with 11 bases in the middle. The CDR3 runs to 14 residues. Germline V lookup: CDR1 SGDLS, CDR2 YYNGEE. As DNA, the CDR3 is TGTGCCAGCAGCGTAGTGGCCGAGAGGGGGGAGCTGTTTTTT. As protein: CASSVVAERGELFF.

DNA for the CDR3: TGTGCCAGTAGTAAGGGACGGTTGAACACTGAAGCTTTCTTT. This sequence encodes CASSKGRLNTEAFF. The gene calls are TRBV2 and TRBJ1-1; a weak D match, TRBD1 (5 bases). With 9 bases removed from V and 0 bases from J, the gap between germline ends came to 14 bases. Germline-derived CDR1 and CDR2 are SNHLY and FYNNEI. The CDR3 contains 14 residues.

This clonotype was seen ten or more times. The V and J genes are TRBV11-2 and TRBJ2-1; D gene ambiguous. Germline V gene lookup returns CDR1 SGHAT and CDR2 FQNNGV. V was pared by 1 base and J by 7 bases, with 14 bases between. The CDR3 has 15 residues. DNA for the CDR3: TGTGCCAGCAGCTTAGGGACCCTCCTTCCGAATGAGCAGTTCTTC. Its translation is CASSLGTLLPNEQFF.

The gene calls are TRBV6-1 and TRBJ1-1, with 7 bases aligning to TRBD1. The CDR3 is 14 residues long. The ends lost 5 bases at V and 6 bases at J; junction bases unmatched: 9. Germline CDR1 reads MNHNS; CDR2 reads SASEGT. For the CDR3, the DNA is TGTGCCAGCAGTCTTATGTCGGGACAGTCTGAAGCTTTCTTT. Its translation is CASSLMSGQSEAFF.

This clonotype was recorded at least ten times. The chain joins TRBV20-1 to TRBJ2-7, with 8 bases lining up with TRBD2. The CDR3 sequence is 14 residues long. With 3 bases clipped from V and 2 bases from J, the junction kept 6 bases outside the gene matches. Germline values: CDR1 DFQATT, CDR2 SNEGSKA (reference sequence). The CDR3 loop is CSASSGAAPYEQYF. In nucleotides, the CDR3 is TGCAGTGCTAGTAGCGGGGCGGCCCCCTACGAGCAGTACTTC.

Only a few counts were recorded for this clonotype. A read error is likely, as this CDR3 ends without the conserved phenylalanine or tryptophan. This chain joins TRBV6-2 or TRBV6-3 and TRBJ1-2; D is uncertain. The CDR3 has 16 amino acids. With 0 bases removed from V and 8 bases from J, the gap between germline ends came to 19 bases. Germline CDR1 reads MNHEY; CDR2 reads SVGEGT. This CDR3 reads CASSYSRVRKAGGYTL. Written as DNA, the CDR3 is TGTGCCAGCAGTTACTCGAGGGTGCGGAAGGCAGGCGGCTACACCCTC.

This clonotype was counted a few times. The chain carries TRBV20-1 and TRBJ2-1, with TRBD1 matching over 9 bases. V trimming: 6 bases; J trimming: 4 bases; junction bases outside the gene matches: 4. This CDR3 has 13 residues. The V gene's germline CDR1 is DFQATT and CDR2 SNEGSKA (reference sequence). DNA for the CDR3: TGCAGTGCCTGGACAGGGGATTACAATGAGCAGTTCTTC. It specifies CSAWTGDYNEQFF.

The gene calls are TRBV7-2 and TRBJ2-7; TRBD1 matches 8 bases. This CDR3 has 14 amino acids. CDR1 is SGHTA, CDR2 FQGNSA, per germline. V lost 5 bases and J lost 7; bases outside the gene matches: 10. The CDR3 protein is CASSQDRGLREQYF. The CDR3 DNA reads TGTGCCAGCAGCCAAGACAGGGGTTTGAGAGAGCAGTACTTC.

Of note for this clonotype: At one end the junction does not follow the germline gene, possibly because of a read error. The rearrangement uses TRBV3-1 and TRBJ2-7; D might be TRBD2 (6 bases). Germline CDR1 LGHDT, CDR2 YNNKEL (reference sequence). The CDR3 is 13 residues long. The CDR3 DNA sequence: TGTGCCAGCAGCCAATCGGAGGGCTACGAGCAGTGCTTC. It encodes CASSQSEGYEQCF.

This clonotype came up a few times. V usage is TRBV5-1 and J usage is TRBJ2-2; D tentatively reads TRBD1 or TRBD2 (5 bases each). This CDR3 is built from 15 residues. Deletions cut 0 bases from V and 4 bases from J, with 10 bases between. Germline V gene sequence: CDR1 SGHRS, CDR2 YFSETQ. Here the CDR3 reads CASSLAGTSTGELFF. In DNA, the CDR3 is TGCGCCAGCAGCTTGGCGGGGACGAGCACCGGGGAGCTGTTTTTT.

This clonotype was picked up a small number of times. The chain has TRBV4-2 and TRBJ1-2; 9 nucleotides align to TRBD1. The V gene's germline CDR1 is LGHNA and CDR2 YNFKEQ. V lost 2 bases and J lost 3; bases outside the gene matches: 1. This CDR3 is built from 14 residues. The CDR3 coding sequence is TGTGCCAGCAGCCAAAGGACAGGGGACTATGGCTACACCTTC. It is translated as CASSQRTGDYGYTF.

The chain couples TRBV20-1 to TRBJ2-2, with a possible D match to TRBD2 (7 bases). Trimming shortened V by 3 bases and J by 6 bases, and 17 bases separated the two germline ends. The germline CDR1 and CDR2 sequences are DFQATT and SNEGSKA (reference sequence). The CDR3 runs 15 residues. CDR3 amino acids: CSASVSRGGPGELFF. In nucleotides, the CDR3 is TGCAGTGCTAGTGTGTCGAGGGGGGGCCCCGGGGAGCTGTTTTTT.

This clonotype appeared many times. This chain joins TRBV27 and TRBJ1-2; 10 positions match TRBD1. In germline, CDR1 is MNHEY, CDR2 SMNVEV (reference sequence). V shed 5 bases, J shed 8 bases, and the junction held 5 bases outside the gene matches. The CDR3 sequence is 13 residues long. DNA of the CDR3: TGTGCCAGCAGTGAGGGACAGGGGAGCGGCTACACCTTC. It yields the protein CASSEGQGSGYTF.

This clonotype was picked up a small number of times. The chain carries TRBV6-1 and TRBJ2-3; the D call may be TRBD1 or TRBD2 (5 bases each). The V end was cut by 4 bases, the J end by 0 bases, with 14 bases between. Germline loops: CDR1 MNHNS, CDR2 SASEGT. This CDR3 has 16 amino acids. CDR3 sequence: CASSGRGSDSTDTQYF. The CDR3 nucleotides read TGTGCCAGCAGTGGACGGGGCAGTGATAGCACAGATACGCAGTATTTT.

This clonotype was counted a few times. The rearrangement links TRBV12-3 or TRBV12-4 to TRBJ2-3, with 8 nucleotides matching TRBD2. Unmatched junction bases numbered 4, after V lost 2 bases and J lost 6 bases. This CDR3 region has 14 residues. The CDR3 region has the DNA TGTGCCAGCAGTTTAACTAGCGGCGTTGATACGCAGTATTTT. It encodes CASSLTSGVDTQYF.

The CDR3 loop is CASSLMGRQFF. CDR3 sequence (DNA): TGTGCCAGCAGTTTAATGGGGAGACAGTTCTTC. The rearrangement joins TRBV12-3 or TRBV12-4 to TRBJ2-1; D possibly corresponds to TRBD2 (5 bases). The CDR3 is 11 amino acids. V was pared by 2 bases and J by 13 bases, with 9 bases between.

This clonotype was seen more than once but under ten times. CDR3 in amino acids: CSARDERQNNEQFF. In DNA, the CDR3 is TGCAGTGCTAGAGACGAACGACAGAACAATGAGCAGTTCTTC. This chain uses TRBV20-1 with TRBJ2-1, with D possibly matching TRBD1 (5 bases). Germline loops: CDR1 DFQATT, CDR2 SNEGSKA (reference sequence). Trimming removed 0 bases at V and 5 bases at J, with 11 bases between. The CDR3 runs 14 residues.

This sequence joins TRBV5-1 and TRBJ2-2, with D unresolved. Trimming shortened V by 3 bases and J by 4 bases, and 4 bases separated the two germline ends. Germline assignment: CDR1 SGHRS and CDR2 YFSETQ. The CDR3 is 12 residues long. For the CDR3, the DNA is TGCGCCAGCAGCTCGCCCACCGGGGAGCTGTTTTTT. This codes for CASSSPTGELFF. The full variable domain, with the rest looked up from reference TRBV5-1 and TRBJ2-2, is KAGVTQTPRYLIKTRGQQVTLSCSPISGHRSVSWYQQTPGQGLQFLFEYFSETQRNKGNFPGRFSGRQFSNSRSEMNVSTLELGDSALYLCASSSPTGELFFGEGSRLTVL.

This clonotype was found a few times. The chain joins TRBV14 to TRBJ2-5; 7 nucleotides line up with TRBD1. CDR1 is SGHDN and CDR2 is FVKESK in the germline V gene. The CDR3 is 15 residues long. V lost 0 bases, J lost 5 bases, and 6 bases stayed unmatched. CDR3 protein: CASSQDEGAGETQYF. In DNA form, the CDR3 reads TGTGCCAGCAGCCAAGATGAGGGGGCCGGGGAGACCCAGTACTTC. The full variable domain, with the rest looked up from reference TRBV14 and TRBJ2-5, is EAGVTQFPSHSVIEKGQTVTLRCDPISGHDNLYWYRRVMGKEIKFLLHFVKESKQDESGMPNNRFLAERTGGTYSTLKVQPAELEDSGVYFCASSQDEGAGETQYFGPGTRLLVL.

The gene calls are TRBV20-1 and TRBJ1-5; tentative D call: TRBD1 (5 bases). The germline CDR1 and CDR2 sequences are DFQATT and SNEGSKA (reference sequence). V was clipped by 4 bases and J by 2 bases, with 12 bases between them. This CDR3 region has 14 residues. The chain's CDR3 is CSAITGPGNQPQHF. CDR3 DNA: TGCAGTGCTATTACAGGCCCAGGCAATCAGCCCCAGCATTTT.

The rearrangement links TRBV7-2 to TRBJ2-7, with D perhaps matching TRBD1 (6 bases). Germline V gene sequence: CDR1 SGHTA, CDR2 FQGNSA. The V end lost 5 bases, the J end lost 4 bases, and 15 bases lay between the germline ends. The CDR3 consists of 14 residues. The CDR3 DNA reads as TGTGCCAGCAGCCGAATGACAGGCAATTACGAGCAGTACTTC. Translation: CASSRMTGNYEQYF.

This clonotype came up a few times. This chain joins TRBV28 and TRBJ2-2; TRBD1 matches 7 bases. From germline, CDR1 is MDHEN and CDR2 SYDVKM. Trimming cost V 7 bases and J 2 bases; bases outside gene matches: 10. CDR3 length: 16 amino acids. The CDR3 protein is CASMEGGQQNTGELFF. CDR3 nucleotide sequence: TGTGCCAGCATGGAAGGGGGCCAGCAAAACACCGGGGAGCTGTTTTTT. Full variable domain (remainder filled in from reference TRBV28 and TRBJ2-2): DVKVTQSSRYLVKRTGEKVFLECVQDMDHENMFWYRQDPGLGLRLIYFSYDVKMKEKGDIPEGYSVSREKKERFSLILESASTNQTSMYLCASMEGGQQNTGELFFGEGSRLTVL.

V usage is TRBV7-3 and J usage is TRBJ2-4, with D perhaps being TRBD1 or TRBD2 (5 bases each). The germline V and J ends were trimmed by 3 bases and 13 bases, with 22 bases remaining between them. There are 15 residues in the CDR3. Germline V gives CDR1 SGHTA, CDR2 FQGTGA. As DNA, the CDR3 is TGTGCCAGCAGCTTTTCCGGGACCCCCTACAATGAGCAGTACTTC. Its translation: CASSFSGTPYNEQYF.

The chain has TRBV24-1 and TRBJ2-7; D could derive from TRBD1 or TRBD2 (5 bases each). V was cut by 4 bases and J by 4 bases, with 7 bases left in between. The CDR3 has 12 residues. Germline assignment: CDR1 KGHDR and CDR2 SFDVKD. The CDR3 nucleotides are TGTGCCACCAGTGAGAGGGGTTACGAGCAGTACTTC. This gives the protein CATSERGYEQYF.

This clonotype occurred a few times. The genes are TRBV6-1 and TRBJ1-2; 7 bases fit TRBD1. J was trimmed by 5 bases and V by 7 bases; bases with no gene match: 16. The V gene's germline CDR1 is MNHNS and CDR2 SASEGT. The CDR3 contains 16 residues. The CDR3 protein is CASTQRGGTEAYGYTF. The CDR3 bases are TGTGCCAGCACCCAAAGAGGGGGGACAGAGGCTTATGGCTACACCTTC.

As for this clonotype: This may arise from a read error, as a much more abundant clone is one base away. The rearrangement joins TRBV11-1 to TRBJ1-6; no clear D. V lost 5 bases and J 8 bases, leaving 13 bases between the germline ends. Germline CDR1 is SGHAT and CDR2 is FQDESV (reference sequence). This CDR3 spans 14 amino acids. The DNA for the CDR3 is TGTGCCAGCAGCGAACAGAACCACGATTCACCCCTCCACTTT. The encoded protein is CASSEQNHDSPLHF.

The CDR3 DNA is TGCGCCAGCAGCTTGCAGGGGGCCTTTTTCTACAATGAGCAGTTCTTC. Translation: CASSLQGAFFYNEQFF. This rearrangement joins TRBV5-1 to TRBJ2-1; the match to TRBD1 covers 8 bases. CDR3 size: 16 residues. Germline CDR1 reads SGHRS; CDR2 reads YFSETQ. V was clipped by 1 base and J by 3 bases; unmatched bases: 6.

This chain joins TRBV6-1 and TRBJ1-5, with D possibly being TRBD1 (6 bases). The CDR3 covers 12 residues. Trimming left V 7 bases short and J 5 bases short, with 9 bases between. Germline CDR1 MNHNS, CDR2 SASEGT. The CDR3 nucleotides are TGTGCCAGCACAGGGGCCGATCAGCCCCAGCATTTT. The encoded protein is CASTGADQPQHF.

J is TRBJ2-1 and V is TRBV18; the match to TRBD2 covers 7 bases. The V segment lost 2 bases and the J segment 4 bases; nucleotides outside the gene matches: 8. Germline values: CDR1 KGHSH, CDR2 LQKENI. The CDR3 has 16 amino acids. The CDR3 nucleotides are TGTGCCAGCTCACCATTAAGCGGGGCGAATTACAATGAGCAGTTCTTC. This sequence encodes CASSPLSGANYNEQFF. Together with reference TRBV18 and TRBJ2-1, the CDR3 gives the full variable domain: NAGVMQNPRHLVRRRGQEARLRCSPMKGHSHVYWYRQLPEEGLKFMVYLQKENIIDESGMPKERFSAEFPKEGPSILRIQQVVRGDSAAYFCASSPLSGANYNEQFFGPGTRLTVL.

The gene calls are TRBV6-1 and TRBJ2-3; TRBD1 matches 8 bases. Germline trimming cut 3 bases from V and 4 bases from J; bases unmatched to any gene: 12. The germline V gene encodes CDR1 MNHNS and CDR2 SASEGT. This CDR3 is 17 amino acids long. As DNA, the CDR3 is TGTGCCAGCAGTGAGGGGACAGGTTTTTTACAGGCAGATACGCAGTATTTT. Protein sequence: CASSEGTGFLQADTQYF.

This clonotype was seen more than once but under ten times. Here the CDR3 omits its conserved ending phenylalanine or tryptophan, so a read error is the likely source. The V gene is TRBV11-2, the J gene TRBJ2-7, with D uncertain. The CDR3 has 14 amino acids. V was clipped by 2 bases and J by 4 bases, with 12 bases between them. The germline V gene has CDR1 SGHAT and CDR2 FQNNGV. CDR3 coding DNA: TGTGCCAGCAGCTTACCGTCAGATGGGTACGAGCAGTACCTC. Protein sequence: CASSLPSDGYEQYL.